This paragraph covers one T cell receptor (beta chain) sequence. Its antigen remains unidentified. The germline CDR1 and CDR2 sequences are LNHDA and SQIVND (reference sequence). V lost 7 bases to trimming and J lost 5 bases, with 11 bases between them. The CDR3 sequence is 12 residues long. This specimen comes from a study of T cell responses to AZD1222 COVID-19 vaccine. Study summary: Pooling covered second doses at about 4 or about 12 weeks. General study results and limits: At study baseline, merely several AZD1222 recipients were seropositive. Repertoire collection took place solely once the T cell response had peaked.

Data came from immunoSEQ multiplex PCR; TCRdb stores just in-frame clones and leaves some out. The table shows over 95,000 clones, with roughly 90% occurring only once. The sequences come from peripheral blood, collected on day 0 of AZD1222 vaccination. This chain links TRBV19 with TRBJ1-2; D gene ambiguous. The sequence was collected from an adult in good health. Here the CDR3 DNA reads TGTGCCAGTACCTCGGCCCCTTATGGCTACACCTTC. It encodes CASTSAPYGYTF.